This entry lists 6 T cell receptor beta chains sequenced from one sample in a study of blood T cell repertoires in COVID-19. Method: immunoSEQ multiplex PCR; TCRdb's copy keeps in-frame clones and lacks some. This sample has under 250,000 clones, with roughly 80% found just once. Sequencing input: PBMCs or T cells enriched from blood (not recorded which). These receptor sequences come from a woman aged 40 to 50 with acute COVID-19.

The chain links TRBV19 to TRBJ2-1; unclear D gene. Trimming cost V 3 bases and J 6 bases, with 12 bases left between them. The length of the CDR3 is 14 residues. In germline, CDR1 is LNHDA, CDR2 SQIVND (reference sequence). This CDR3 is CASSIGQDFNEQFF. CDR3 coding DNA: TGTGCCAGTAGTATTGGGCAAGATTTCAATGAGCAGTTCTTC.

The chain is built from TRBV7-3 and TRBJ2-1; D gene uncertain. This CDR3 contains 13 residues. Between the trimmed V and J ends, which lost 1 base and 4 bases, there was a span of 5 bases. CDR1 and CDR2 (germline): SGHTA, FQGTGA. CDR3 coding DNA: TGTGCCAGCAGCTTAAACTCATACAATGAGCAGTTCTTC. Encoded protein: CASSLNSYNEQFF.

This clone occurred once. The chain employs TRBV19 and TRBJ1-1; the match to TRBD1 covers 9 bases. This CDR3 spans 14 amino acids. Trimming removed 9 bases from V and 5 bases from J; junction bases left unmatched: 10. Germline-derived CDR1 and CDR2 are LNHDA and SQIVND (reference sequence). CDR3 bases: TGTGCCAGCCTGTTGGGACAGGGAAAAACTGAAGCTTTCTTT. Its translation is CASLLGQGKTEAFF.

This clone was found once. The CDR3 coding sequence is TGTGCCAGCAGTCGGGACAGTGGTAACAAGCAGTACTTC. This translates into CASSRDSGNKQYF. The chain combines TRBV28 with TRBJ2-7, with 7 bases that match TRBD1. CDR3 size: 13 residues. Germline V CDR1 and CDR2: MDHEN, SYDVKM. Germline trimming cut 5 bases from V and 8 bases from J; bases unmatched to any gene: 9.

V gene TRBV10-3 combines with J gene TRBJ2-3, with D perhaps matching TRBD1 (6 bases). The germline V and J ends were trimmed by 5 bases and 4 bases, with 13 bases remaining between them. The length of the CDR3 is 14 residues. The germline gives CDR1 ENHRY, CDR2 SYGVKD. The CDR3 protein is CAISPHKGADTQYF. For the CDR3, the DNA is TGTGCCATCAGTCCGCACAAGGGGGCAGATACGCAGTATTTT.

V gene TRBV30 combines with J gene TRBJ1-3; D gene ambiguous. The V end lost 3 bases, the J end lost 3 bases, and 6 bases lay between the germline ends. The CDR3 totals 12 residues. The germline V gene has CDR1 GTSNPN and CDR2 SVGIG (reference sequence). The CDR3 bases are TGTGCCTGGAGACAAATTGGAAACACCATATATTTT. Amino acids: CAWRQIGNTIYF.